This TCR beta chain was documented in a study of cytomegalovirus exposure and HLA in healthy donors. Germline CDR1 and CDR2: MNHEY and SVGAGI. V gave up 7 bases and J gave up 4 bases, with 14 bases separating them. The CDR3 length is 13 residues. In the PCR, 60 Vbeta and 13 Jbeta primers were used. Here immunoSEQ multiplex PCR was the method, and the copy in TCRdb shows in-frame clones only, minus some. The sample consists of 120,000 to 150,000 clones, around 66% of them appearing once. Sequencing used PBMCs. This chain uses TRBV6-5 with TRBJ2-7; maybe TRBD1 (5 bases). The clonotype originates from a woman aged 55-70 years in good health and CMV-seronegative. The CDR3 nucleotides are TGTGCCAGCACTAGGTCAGGGAATTACGAGCAGTACTTC. It specifies CASTRSGNYEQYF.